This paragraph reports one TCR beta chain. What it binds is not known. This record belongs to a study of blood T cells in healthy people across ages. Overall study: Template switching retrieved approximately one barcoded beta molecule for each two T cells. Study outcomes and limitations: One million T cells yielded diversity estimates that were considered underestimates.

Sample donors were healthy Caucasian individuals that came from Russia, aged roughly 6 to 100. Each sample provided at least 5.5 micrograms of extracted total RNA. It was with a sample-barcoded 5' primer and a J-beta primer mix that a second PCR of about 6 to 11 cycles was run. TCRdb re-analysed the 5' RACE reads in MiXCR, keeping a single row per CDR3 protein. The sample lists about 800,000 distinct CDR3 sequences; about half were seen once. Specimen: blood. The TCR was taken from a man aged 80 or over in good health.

The CDR3 DNA reads TGTGCCAGCAGTCCCGGGACTAGCCCCGTTCCAGATACGCAGTATTTT. Its translation: CASSPGTSPVPDTQYF. The chain is built from TRBV12-3 or TRBV12-4 and TRBJ2-3; 9 positions agree with TRBD2. Germline trimming cut 5 bases from V and 4 bases from J; bases unmatched to any gene: 10. The CDR3 extends over 16 amino acids.